The rows below give T cell receptor beta chains drawn from one sample of a study of a mutant IDH1 vaccine in newly diagnosed glioma. For these receptors, no antigen is known. The data were produced by immunoSEQ multiplex PCR, yet TCRdb's version contains in-frame clones alone and is incomplete. The repertoire holds 44,000 or so clones, with around 81% as singletons. The source was PBMCs, collected from a glioma patient whose treatment included an IDH1 peptide vaccine. These receptors were taken from a woman aged 40 to 49 with glioma. Some clones in this sample may be carry-over from other donors' samples. Each CDR3 is given with its conserved first and last residue. Each record gives: J gene, D gene, V gene, clone size, CDR3 protein, CDR3 DNA. The D gene is left open where the match is weak. Expanded clones are given a class, and other clones once, few, many or no size at all.

J gene: TRBJ1-1
D gene: .
V gene: TRBV6-5
clone size: .
CDR3 protein: CASSYSIRINTEAFF
CDR3 DNA: TGTGCCAGCAGTTACTCGATACGTATTAACACTGAAGCTTTCTTT

J gene: TRBJ1-2
D gene: .
V gene: TRBV27
clone size: .
CDR3 protein: CASSLAGPGGYTF
CDR3 DNA: TGTGCCAGCAGTTTAGCCGGCCCTGGGGGCTACACCTTC

J gene: TRBJ1-4
D gene: .
V gene: TRBV5-1
clone size: .
CDR3 protein: CASSLEPGRALATNEKLFF
CDR3 DNA: TGCGCCAGCAGCTTGGAACCCGGCAGGGCCCTTGCAACTAATGAAAAACTGTTTTTT

J gene: TRBJ1-1
D gene: .
V gene: TRBV7-9
clone size: few
CDR3 protein: CASSQIRAGTEAFF
CDR3 DNA: TGTGCCAGCAGCCAAATCAGGGCGGGCACTGAAGCTTTCTTT

J gene: TRBJ2-7
D gene: .
V gene: TRBV2
clone size: .
CDR3 protein: CASVSNSYEQYF
CDR3 DNA: TGTGCCAGCGTAAGCAACTCCTACGAGCAGTACTTC

J gene: TRBJ1-2
D gene: .
V gene: TRBV9
clone size: .
CDR3 protein: CASSPGTYGYTF
CDR3 DNA: TGTGCCAGCAGCCCCGGGACTTACGGCTACACCTTC

J gene: TRBJ1-5
D gene: .
V gene: TRBV5-6
clone size: .
CDR3 protein: CASSLLGQSHQPQHF
CDR3 DNA: TGTGCCAGCAGCTTGTTAGGACAGAGCCATCAGCCCCAGCATTTT

J gene: TRBJ1-2
D gene: .
V gene: TRBV10-3
clone size: .
CDR3 protein: CAISESHDSSRGYTF
CDR3 DNA: TGTGCCATCAGTGAGTCCCACGACAGCTCCCGTGGCTACACCTTC

J gene: TRBJ2-6
D gene: .
V gene: TRBV7-8
clone size: .
CDR3 protein: CASSPRGSGANVLTF
CDR3 DNA: TGTGCCAGCAGCCCCCGCGGCTCTGGGGCCAACGTCCTGACTTTC

J gene: TRBJ1-3
D gene: .
V gene: TRBV6-1
clone size: .
CDR3 protein: CASSEQGSGNTIYF
CDR3 DNA: TGTGCCAGCAGTGAACAGGGGTCTGGAAACACCATATATTTT

J gene: TRBJ2-5
D gene: .
V gene: TRBV9
clone size: .
CDR3 protein: CASSGYDVVGTQYF
CDR3 DNA: TGTGCCAGCAGCGGTTATGACGTAGTGGGGACCCAGTACTTC